These 13 T cell receptor beta chains came from one sample sequenced in a study of blood T cell repertoires in COVID-19. Method: immunoSEQ multiplex PCR; TCRdb's copy keeps in-frame clones and lacks some. The sample lists about 220,000 clones; 82% were seen once. Sequencing was performed on PBMCs or T cells enriched from blood (not recorded which). The receptors stem from a woman aged 60-75 years who had recovered from COVID-19.

In its sample, this clone was seen a few times. The chain is built from TRBV10-3 and TRBJ2-6, with TRBD2 matching over 10 bases. Germline values: CDR1 ENHRY, CDR2 SYGVKD. The CDR3 covers 20 residues. With 4 bases clipped from V and 0 bases from J, the junction kept 12 bases outside the gene matches. The CDR3 bases are TGTGCCATCAGTGTATTGTGGTATAGCGGGGGGCCCTCTGGGGCCAACGTCCTGACTTTC. Protein sequence: CAISVLWYSGGPSGANVLTF.

The chain recombines TRBV15 with TRBJ1-2; D possibly corresponds to TRBD1 (5 bases). The V gene lost 0 bases and the J gene lost 6 bases, with 14 bases spanning the gap. This CDR3 is 15 amino acids long. Germline V gene data show CDR1 as LNHNV and CDR2 as YYDKDF (reference sequence). The CDR3 sequence: CATSRDGNRKNGYTF. The CDR3 DNA is TGTGCCACCAGCAGAGATGGCAACAGGAAAAATGGCTACACCTTC.

The chain couples TRBV18 to TRBJ1-1; TRBD1 matches at 8 bases. In germline, CDR1 is KGHSH, CDR2 LQKENI. The V and J ends lost 5 bases and 6 bases, in that order; junction bases with no gene match: 2. CDR3 length: 12 amino acids. The chain's CDR3 is CASSSTGAEAFF. DNA of the CDR3: TGTGCCAGCTCATCGACAGGGGCTGAAGCTTTCTTT.

V gene TRBV20-1 combines with J gene TRBJ1-5; D is unclear. Germline V CDR1 and CDR2: DFQATT, SNEGSKA (reference sequence). V lost 3 bases and J lost 2, with 11 bases in between. This CDR3 has 14 amino acids. The CDR3 coding sequence is TGCAGTGCTAGTTCTAGCCAAGGCAATCAGCCCCAGCATTTT. Translating it yields CSASSSQGNQPQHF.

The CDR3 bases are TGTGCCAGTAGCAGGGACACTGCTAACTATGGCTACACCTTC. Its protein is CASSRDTANYGYTF. The chain employs TRBV19 and TRBJ1-2, with a weak D call TRBD1 (6 bases). The CDR3 length is 14 residues. Germline V gene sequence: CDR1 LNHDA, CDR2 SQIVND (reference sequence). Trimming shortened V by 6 bases and J by 0 bases, and 11 bases separated the two germline ends.

A single count supports this clone. The chain has TRBV7-8 and TRBJ1-1; D is uncertain. The germline CDR1 and CDR2 sequences are SGHVS and FQNEAQ. V was cut by 0 bases and J by 1 base, with 12 bases left in between. The CDR3 consists of 16 residues. CDR3 sequence (DNA): TGTGCCAGCAGCTTAGCTGGTACGGGGTCGAACACTGAAGCTTTCTTT. This encodes CASSLAGTGSNTEAFF.

As to this clone: The sample has other DNA sequences that encode this CDR3 too. The chain has TRBV18 and TRBJ1-3; 7 bases line up with TRBD1. CDR3 length equals 14 residues. CDR1 KGHSH and CDR2 LQKENI come from the germline V gene. After removal of 6 bases from V and 2 bases from J, the junction contained 4 bases not matched to a gene. For the CDR3, the DNA is TGTGCCAGCTCGCCGACAGGGACTGGAAACACCATATATTTT. This translates into CASSPTGTGNTIYF. The full variable domain, its missing parts supplied by reference TRBV18 and TRBJ1-3, is NAGVMQNPRHLVRRRGQEARLRCSPMKGHSHVYWYRQLPEEGLKFMVYLQKENIIDESGMPKERFSAEFPKEGPSILRIQQVVRGDSAAYFCASSPTGTGNTIYFGEGSWLTVV.

The rearrangement links TRBV6-5 to TRBJ1-1, with D perhaps TRBD1 (6 bases). Trimming pared 6 bases from V and 4 bases from J, leaving 12 bases between. The germline V gene has CDR1 MNHEY and CDR2 SVGAGI. CDR3 length: 13 residues. The CDR3 here is CASSSGTITEAFF. As DNA, the CDR3 is TGTGCCAGCAGCTCCGGGACAATCACTGAAGCTTTCTTT.

This clone was picked up one time. The DNA for the CDR3 is TGTGCCAGCTCCCAGGGGACAGGGGCGCGTGAAAAACTGTTTTTT. This encodes CASSQGTGAREKLFF. This chain uses TRBV27 with TRBJ1-4, with 10 bases that match TRBD1. V dropped 8 bases and J dropped 7; count of bases not matched to a gene: 10. This CDR3 spans 15 amino acids. Germline assignment: CDR1 MNHEY and CDR2 SMNVEV (reference sequence).

The chain uses TRBV5-6 and TRBJ1-2, with D possibly TRBD1 on 6 matching bases. CDR3 size: 17 residues. CDR1 is SGHDT, CDR2 YYEEEE, per germline. The V end was cut by 0 bases, the J end by 2 bases, with 17 bases between. The DNA of the CDR3 is TGTGCCAGCAGCTTGGATAGGGGGTCCCTATCGAACTATGGCTACACCTTC. Its protein is CASSLDRGSLSNYGYTF.

The rearrangement uses TRBV11-1 and TRBJ1-1, with 7 bases matching TRBD1. This CDR3 is built from 16 residues. CDR1 SGHAT and CDR2 FQDESV come from the germline V gene (reference sequence). Trimming removed 6 bases from V and 5 bases from J; junction bases left unmatched: 15. The DNA for the CDR3 is TGTGCCAGCAGTCCCACTAACAGGGGTGAACGGACTGAAGCTTTCTTT. Its protein is CASSPTNRGERTEAFF.

The chain has TRBV9 and TRBJ1-4; D uncertain. The V and J ends lost 4 bases and 8 bases respectively, with 6 bases between them. The CDR3 has 11 amino acids. Germline V gene lookup returns CDR1 SGDLS and CDR2 YYNGEE. CDR3 amino acids: CASSRSEKLFF. For the CDR3, the DNA is TGTGCCAGCAGCAGGAGCGAAAAACTGTTTTTT.

The chain is built from TRBV10-3 and TRBJ1-5; D is undetermined. The V and J ends lost 7 bases and 0 bases respectively, with 10 bases between them. The CDR3 is 14 amino acids. CDR1 is ENHRY and CDR2 is SYGVKD in the germline V gene. CDR3 residues: CAIKGGSSNQPQHF. CDR3 in DNA: TGTGCCATCAAGGGCGGGTCTAGCAATCAGCCCCAGCATTTT.